This T cell receptor (beta chain) was recorded in a study of T cells after posttransplantation cyclophosphamide. Treatment was busulfan-fludarabine conditioning, a marrow graft, and cyclophosphamide on days +3 and +4. Overall study findings and caveats: Recipient CMV seropositivity and CMV reactivation strongly tracked TRB clonality. Donor-recipient repertoire similarity was low at 1-2 months, rising over year one.

A remark on this clone: Its target is not known.

Assay: immunoSEQ multiplex PCR; the TCRdb copy retains only in-frame clones and omits some. The sample includes tens of thousands of clones, around 90% of them seen just once. After removal of 6 bases from V and 3 bases from J, the junction contained 10 bases not matched to a gene. This CDR3 comprises 15 residues. Germline V gene lookup returns CDR1 SNHLY and CDR2 FYNNEI. The material was PBMCs, obtained around 58 days after allogeneic stem cell transplant with posttransplant cyclophosphamide. This sequence originates from a male patient aged 60-69 years who received an allogeneic stem cell transplant from a related donor and was CMV-positive. The graft donor may have contributed some T cells. This chain connects TRBV2 to TRBJ2-7; 8 bases align to TRBD2. The CDR3 DNA reads as TGTGCCAGCAGCCCAACGCCGGGACTAGTCTACGAGCAGTACGTC. Residues: CASSPTPGLVYEQYV.